This T cell receptor beta chain derives from a study of cytomegalovirus exposure and HLA in healthy donors. Notes on the study in general: In a later analysis, a missense DCLRE1C variant was linked to TCR beta V- and J-gene trimming. For cytomegalovirus status, the classifier reportedly gave diagnoses with high specificity and sensitivity.

Turning to this clone: Its matching antigen is unknown.

Researchers ran the PCR with 60 Vbeta and 13 Jbeta primers. Original processing methods: In a later analysis, of approximately 81 million unique beta chains, about 12 million appeared in at least two donors. Here immunoSEQ multiplex PCR was the method, and the copy in TCRdb shows in-frame clones only, minus some. The DNA gave D and trimming, while V, J and clone size come from that table. The data contain about 82,000 clones, around 77% of them singletons. V lost 3 bases, J lost 11 bases, and 16 bases lay in between. This CDR3 region has 13 residues. The germline V gene has CDR1 MGHDK and CDR2 SYGVNS.

The specimen sequenced was PBMCs. The rearrangement joins TRBV25-1 to TRBJ2-5; D might be TRBD2 (7 bases). The source is a middle-aged man in good health and CMV-seronegative. The CDR3 spells CASSDRGGGEQYF. CDR3 DNA: TGTGCCAGCAGTGATCGCGGGGGCGGGGAGCAGTACTTC.